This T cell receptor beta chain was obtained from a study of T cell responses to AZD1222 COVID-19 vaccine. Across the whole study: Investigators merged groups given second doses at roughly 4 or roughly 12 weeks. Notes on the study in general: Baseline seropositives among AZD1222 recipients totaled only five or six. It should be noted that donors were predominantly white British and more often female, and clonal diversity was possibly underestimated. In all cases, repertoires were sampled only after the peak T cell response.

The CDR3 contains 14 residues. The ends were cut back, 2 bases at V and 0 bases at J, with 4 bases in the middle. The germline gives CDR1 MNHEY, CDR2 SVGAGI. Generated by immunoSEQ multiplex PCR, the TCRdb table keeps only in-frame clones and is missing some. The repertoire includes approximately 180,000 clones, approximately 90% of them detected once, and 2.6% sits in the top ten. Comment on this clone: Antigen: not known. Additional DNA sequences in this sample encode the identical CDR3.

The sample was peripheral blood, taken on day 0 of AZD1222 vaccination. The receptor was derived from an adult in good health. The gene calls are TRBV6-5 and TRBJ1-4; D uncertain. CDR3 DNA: TGTGCCAGCAGTTACGGAACAACTAATGAAAAACTGTTTTTT. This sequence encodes CASSYGTTNEKLFF.